Listed below are T cell receptor beta chains from one sample, sequenced in a study of T cells after yellow fever vaccination. TCRdb reanalysed the 5' RACE reads using MiXCR and keeps one entry per CDR3 protein. This table has 95,000 to 150,000 distinct CDR3 sequences, about 8.2% appearing once. The sequences come from CD8+ T cells sorted from PBMCs, collected on the day of the yellow fever booster vaccination. These TCRs come from a man younger than 35 who received the YFV17D yellow fever vaccine. Both conserved end residues are part of each CDR3. A D gene is named only where the DNA matches it firmly. Size tells how often a clone was seen (once, few, many) or the class of an expanded clone, and some rows leave it out.

J,D,V,size,CDR3,DNA
TRBJ2-5,NA,TRBV5-6,NA,CASSLSSSEEKETQYF,TGTGCCAGCAGCTTAAGTTCGTCAGAGGAAAAAGAGACCCAGTACTTC
TRBJ2-2,NA,TRBV7-9,few,CASSSTVRGHTGELFF,TGTGCCAGCAGCTCAACCGTACGGGGACACACCGGGGAGCTGTTTTTT
TRBJ1-1,NA,TRBV7-6,few,CASSSRGLSEAFF,TGTGCCAGCAGCTCCCGTGGCTTGTCTGAAGCTTTCTTT
TRBJ2-7,TRBD1,TRBV4-2,many,CASSPETGGVGEQYF,TGTGCCAGCAGCCCAGAGACAGGGGGAGTGGGCGAGCAGTACTTC
TRBJ2-1,TRBD2,TRBV6-5,NA,CASSYGSGGAYNEQFF,TGTGCCAGCAGTTACGGGAGCGGGGGGGCCTACAATGAGCAGTTCTTC
TRBJ2-7,NA,TRBV12-3/TRBV12-4,NA,CASSFQGLGEQYF,TGTGCCAGCAGTTTTCAGGGCTTGGGCGAGCAGTACTTC
TRBJ2-5,TRBD1,TRBV10-3,few,CAIRGTGQHQETQYF,TGTGCCATCAGGGGGACGGGACAGCATCAAGAGACCCAGTACTTC
TRBJ2-6,NA,TRBV4-2,NA,CASSLRQALANSGANVLTF,TGTGCCAGCAGCCTCCGCCAGGCCCTAGCGAATTCTGGGGCCAACGTCCTGACTTTC
TRBJ2-2,TRBD1,TRBV5-6,NA,CASSQPGQGIPGELFF,TGTGCCAGCAGCCAGCCGGGACAGGGGATTCCGGGGGAGCTGTTTTTT
TRBJ1-3,NA,TRBV4-3,NA,CASSYTGDTIYF,TGCGCCAGCAGCTACACCGGAGACACCATATATTTT
TRBJ2-7,NA,TRBV18,few,CASSPARGVPYEQYF,TGTGCCAGCTCACCTGCCCGTGGGGTCCCCTACGAGCAGTACTTC
TRBJ2-7,NA,TRBV4-2,NA,CASSQGIYEQDF,TGTGCCAGCAGCCAAGGTATTTACGAGCAGGACTTC
TRBJ2-5,NA,TRBV6-2/TRBV6-3,few,CASSYLETEGETQYF,TGTGCCAGCAGTTACTTAGAGACAGAGGGGGAGACCCAGTACTTC
TRBJ1-2,NA,TRBV12-3/TRBV12-4,few,CASSEHSGRNYGYTF,TGTGCCAGCAGTGAACACAGCGGACGTAACTATGGCTACACCTTC
TRBJ2-3,TRBD2,TRBV5-6,NA,CASSPGLAGGPTQYF,TGTGCCAGCAGCCCTGGACTAGCGGGGGGGCCAACGCAGTATTTT
TRBJ1-2,NA,TRBV27,NA,CASSIRRSYGYTF,TGTGCCAGCAGCATCAGACGGTCCTATGGCTACACCTTC
TRBJ2-1,NA,TRBV4-2,few,CASSPRGRGDYNEQFF,TGTGCCAGCAGCCCGAGAGGGCGGGGTGACTACAATGAGCAGTTCTTC
TRBJ2-1,NA,TRBV6-6,few,CASSYSETETFNEQFF,TGTGCCAGCAGTTACTCCGAGACAGAGACCTTTAATGAGCAGTTCTTC
TRBJ1-5,NA,TRBV2,NA,CASSPSGRSNQPQHF,TGTGCCAGCAGTCCCTCGGGCAGAAGCAATCAGCCCCAGCATTTT
TRBJ1-1,NA,TRBV4-1,few,CASSQEQWGGTEAFF,TGCGCCAGCAGCCAAGAGCAGTGGGGAGGGACTGAAGCTTTCTTT
TRBJ1-1,NA,TRBV29-1,NA,CSVEWGTEAFF,TGCAGCGTTGAATGGGGCACTGAAGCTTTCTTT
TRBJ2-1,TRBD1,TRBV7-2,NA,CASSSRDRVDEQFF,TGTGCCAGCAGCTCCCGCGACAGGGTGGATGAGCAGTTCTTC
TRBJ2-3,TRBD2,TRBV12-3/TRBV12-4,few,CASTDLSGGPRDTQYF,TGTGCCAGCACCGACCTTAGCGGGGGTCCGAGGGATACGCAGTATTTT
TRBJ2-3,TRBD2,TRBV7-2,few,CASSYLSRGGRADTQYF,TGTGCCAGCAGCTACCTCAGCCGGGGGGGAAGGGCAGATACGCAGTATTTT
TRBJ2-2,NA,TRBV7-7,NA,CASGQLYTGELFF,TGTGCCAGCGGACAGCTGTACACCGGGGAGCTGTTTTTT
TRBJ1-1,NA,TRBV14,few,CASSQVGAGTEAFF,TGTGCCAGCAGCCAAGTAGGGGCCGGCACTGAAGCTTTCTTT
TRBJ1-2,TRBD1,TRBV11-2,NA,CASRERGQLNYGYTF,TGTGCCAGCAGGGAACGGGGACAGTTAAACTATGGCTACACCTTC
TRBJ1-2,TRBD1,TRBV2,few,CASTGTGVLVDGYTF,TGTGCCAGCACCGGGACAGGGGTCTTGGTGGATGGCTACACCTTC
TRBJ2-1,NA,TRBV7-9,few,CASSPSFYNEQFF,TGTGCCAGCAGCCCCTCTTTCTACAATGAGCAGTTCTTC
TRBJ2-5,TRBD1,TRBV7-9,few,CASRSTGETETQYF,TGTGCCAGCAGGTCTACAGGGGAGACAGAGACCCAGTACTTC
TRBJ2-5,NA,TRBV4-1,few,CASSQEVASYQETQYF,TGCGCCAGCAGCCAAGAAGTGGCCTCTTACCAAGAGACCCAGTACTTC
TRBJ1-5,NA,TRBV7-8,NA,CASSLVGGSPYQPQHF,TGTGCCAGCAGCTTAGTTGGGGGCTCCCCCTATCAGCCCCAGCATTTT
TRBJ2-3,TRBD1,TRBV6-5,NA,CASAPGQSADTQYF,TGTGCCAGCGCTCCGGGACAGTCTGCAGATACGCAGTATTTT
TRBJ2-1,NA,TRBV19,few,CASNMGGNEQFF,TGTGCCAGTAATATGGGGGGAAATGAGCAGTTCTTC
TRBJ2-5,NA,TRBV10-3,NA,CAISESGLRGETQYF,TGTGCCATCAGTGAGTCAGGTCTCCGAGGGGAGACCCAGTACTTC
TRBJ1-2,NA,TRBV4-1,NA,CASSQDSGGREEDYGYTF,TGCGCCAGCAGCCAAGATTCAGGCGGCAGGGAGGAGGACTATGGCTACACCTTC
TRBJ2-1,NA,TRBV18,few,CASSLESGGGDYNEQFF,TGTGCCAGCTCACTAGAATCCGGTGGGGGCGATTACAATGAGCAGTTCTTC
TRBJ1-5,NA,TRBV4-1,few,CASSQDWVGLQPQHF,TGCGCCAGCAGCCAAGATTGGGTAGGGCTTCAGCCCCAGCATTTT
TRBJ1-3,TRBD1,TRBV2,few,CASSEFSGDRTTGNTIYF,TGTGCCAGCAGTGAATTCTCGGGGGACAGGACCACTGGAAACACCATATATTTT
TRBJ2-2,NA,TRBV28,NA,CASSLGARETGELFF,TGTGCCAGCAGTTTAGGCGCTAGAGAAACCGGGGAGCTGTTTTTT
TRBJ1-2,TRBD1,TRBV9,NA,CASSTHRDSLFYTF,TGTGCCAGCAGCACCCACCGGGACAGCTTGTTCTACACCTTC
TRBJ2-7,TRBD1,TRBV2,NA,CASWGRGTGQEQYF,TGTGCCAGCTGGGGTCGCGGGACAGGGCAGGAGCAGTACTTC
TRBJ1-1,NA,TRBV4-3,few,CASSQVYEGSTEAFF,TGCGCCAGCAGCCAAGTATATGAGGGGAGCACTGAAGCTTTCTTT
TRBJ2-7,NA,TRBV6-5,many,CASSYSFAQGIGGEQYF,TGTGCCAGCAGTTACTCGTTTGCACAGGGAATTGGCGGCGAGCAGTACTTC
TRBJ2-3,NA,TRBV12-3/TRBV12-4,NA,CASSQHRARTDTQYF,TGTGCCAGCAGTCAGCACAGGGCACGCACAGATACGCAGTATTTT
TRBJ2-1,NA,TRBV12-3/TRBV12-4,NA,CASSLPPLGSYNEQFF,TGTGCCAGCAGTTTACCCCCCCTCGGCTCCTACAATGAGCAGTTCTTC
TRBJ2-3,NA,TRBV15,many,CATSRGGGVSTDTQYF,TGTGCCACCAGCAGAGGCGGCGGGGTGAGCACAGATACGCAGTATTTT
TRBJ2-1,TRBD2,TRBV19,few,CASLPGGSYNEQFF,TGTGCCAGCCTCCCGGGGGGGTCATACAATGAGCAGTTCTTC
TRBJ1-5,NA,TRBV15,many,CATSREDGIGQPQHF,TGTGCCACCAGCAGAGAGGACGGGATCGGGCAGCCCCAGCATTTT
TRBJ2-6,NA,TRBV19,NA,CASSLGFSGANVLTF,TGTGCCAGTAGTCTTGGGTTCTCTGGGGCCAACGTCCTGACTTTC
TRBJ1-5,TRBD1,TRBV6-1,few,CASRQGTGGYQPQHF,TGTGCCAGCAGACAAGGGACAGGGGGTTATCAGCCCCAGCATTTT
TRBJ2-3,NA,TRBV6-2/TRBV6-3,NA,CASTNSRDTQDTQYF,TGTGCCAGCACTAACTCCCGGGACACACAAGATACGCAGTATTTT
TRBJ2-5,NA,TRBV7-9,NA,CASSSRSPQETQYF,TGTGCCAGCAGCTCCCGATCACCCCAAGAGACCCAGTACTTC
TRBJ2-4,NA,TRBV6-1,NA,CASTMPGGGLAKNIQYF,TGTGCCAGCACTATGCCTGGTGGGGGACTAGCCAAAAACATTCAGTACTTC
TRBJ1-2,NA,TRBV5-1,NA,CASSWGRLYGYTF,TGCGCCAGCAGCTGGGGACGCCTCTATGGCTACACCTTC
TRBJ1-5,TRBD1,TRBV5-1,many,CASSSTGDQPQHF,TGCGCCAGCAGCTCGACAGGGGATCAGCCCCAGCATTTT
TRBJ2-5,NA,TRBV11-2,NA,CASSKKTGTGATETQYF,TGTGCCAGCAGCAAAAAAACCGGGACGGGGGCGACGGAGACCCAGTACTTC
TRBJ2-1,NA,TRBV12-3/TRBV12-4,NA,CASSLGYTAPDEQFF,TGTGCCAGCAGTTTAGGGTACACGGCCCCGGATGAGCAGTTCTTC
TRBJ2-3,NA,TRBV4-1,NA,CASSQVLGRGRRDTQYF,TGCGCCAGCAGCCAAGTGTTAGGGCGGGGACGCAGAGATACGCAGTATTTT
TRBJ1-1,TRBD1,TRBV27,NA,CASSLSDRGGTEAFF,TGTGCCAGCAGTTTATCCGACAGGGGAGGCACTGAAGCTTTCTTT